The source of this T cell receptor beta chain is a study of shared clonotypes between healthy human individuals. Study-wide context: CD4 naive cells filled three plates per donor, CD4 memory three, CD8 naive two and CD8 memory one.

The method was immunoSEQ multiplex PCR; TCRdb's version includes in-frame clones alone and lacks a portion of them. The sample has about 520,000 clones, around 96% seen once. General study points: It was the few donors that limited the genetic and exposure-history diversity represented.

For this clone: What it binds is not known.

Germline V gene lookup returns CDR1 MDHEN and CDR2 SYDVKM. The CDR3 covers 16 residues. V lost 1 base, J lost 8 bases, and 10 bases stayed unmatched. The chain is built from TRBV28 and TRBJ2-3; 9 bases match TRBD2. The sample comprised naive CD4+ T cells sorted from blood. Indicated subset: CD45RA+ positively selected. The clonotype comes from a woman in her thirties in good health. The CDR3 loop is CASSLLPAGGVGTQYF. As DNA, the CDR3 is TGTGCCAGCAGTTTATTACCAGCGGGAGGAGTTGGTACGCAGTATTTT.